The 27 T cell receptor beta chains in this list originate from one sample, sequenced in a study of shared clonotypes between healthy human individuals. Naive-designated CD8 cells lacked CD45RO, were positively enriched for CCR7, and omitted terminally differentiated effector memory CD45RA+ cells. Repertoires were generated with immunoSEQ multiplex PCR, while TCRdb's copy carries only in-frame clones and drops some. The sample lists hundreds of thousands of clones, about 91% occurring once. Source material: naive CD8+ T cells sorted from blood. Receptor source: a man aged 30-40 years in good health.

This rearrangement joins TRBV4-1 to TRBJ1-2, with unresolved D. This CDR3 is 14 amino acids long. Germline CDR1 and CDR2: MGHRA and YSYEKL. Trimming pared 5 bases from V and 8 bases from J, leaving 18 bases between. The CDR3 loop is CASSSPGSRRGYTF. As DNA, the CDR3 is TGCGCCAGCAGCTCCCCAGGCTCTCGGAGGGGCTACACCTTC.

The rearrangement uses TRBV28 and TRBJ1-5; D is undetermined. Germline V gene lookup returns CDR1 MDHEN and CDR2 SYDVKM. The CDR3 sequence is 13 residues long. V lost 2 bases and J lost 4, with 6 bases in between. CDR3 residues: CASSLLRNQPQHF. The CDR3 DNA is TGTGCCAGCAGTTTACTTCGGAATCAGCCCCAGCATTTT.

This rearrangement joins TRBV30 to TRBJ1-1; D remains ambiguous. V was shortened by 4 bases and J by 3 bases, with 18 bases between the two germline ends. The CDR3 runs 15 residues. The germline V gene encodes CDR1 GTSNPN and CDR2 SVGIG (reference sequence). This CDR3 reads CAWTLGPSVDTEAFF. The CDR3 region has the DNA TGTGCCTGGACTTTGGGCCCTTCGGTGGACACTGAAGCTTTCTTT.

This rearrangement joins TRBV29-1 to TRBJ1-1; D remains ambiguous. The germline CDR1 and CDR2 sequences are SQVTM and ANQGSEA. CDR3 length: 13 residues. Trimming pared 7 bases from V and 3 bases from J, leaving 15 bases between. CDR3 nucleotides: TGCAGCGGGAGGGAGGGTTACTACACTGAAGCTTTCTTT. It specifies CSGREGYYTEAFF.

V is TRBV2 and J is TRBJ2-1; 10 bases agree with TRBD2. The length of the CDR3 is 18 residues. V shed 3 bases and J 4 bases; nucleotides not matched to a gene: 12. CDR1 and CDR2 (germline): SNHLY, FYNNEI. The CDR3 protein is CASSDVLAGVDVYNEQFF. CDR3 nucleotides: TGTGCCAGCAGTGATGTTCTAGCGGGAGTTGACGTGTACAATGAGCAGTTCTTC.

The chain combines TRBV11-3 with TRBJ2-7; D is uncertain. Trimming stripped 1 base from V and 0 bases from J, with 10 bases between. Per germline, CDR1 SGHNT and CDR2 YENEEA. This CDR3 spans 15 amino acids. CDR3 sequence reads: CASSLGATSSYEQYF. The CDR3 DNA is TGTGCCAGCAGCTTAGGGGCAACAAGCTCCTACGAGCAGTACTTC.

V usage is TRBV7-6 and J usage is TRBJ2-5, with D perhaps being TRBD1 or TRBD2 (5 bases each). CDR1 and CDR2 (germline): SGHVS, FNYEAQ. This CDR3 contains 11 residues. Trimming removed 4 bases from V and 6 bases from J, with 6 bases in between. The CDR3 here is CASSWGQTQYF. Written as DNA, the CDR3 is TGTGCCAGCAGCTGGGGACAGACCCAGTACTTC.

A single count supports this clone. This chain links TRBV5-5 with TRBJ2-5; D perhaps matches TRBD2 (7 bases). The V end lost 4 bases, the J end lost 0 bases, and 16 bases lay between the germline ends. Germline CDR1 is SGHKS and CDR2 is YYEKEE (reference sequence). The CDR3 totals 16 residues. Here the CDR3 reads CASSAGRGRDQETQYF. The CDR3 DNA reads TGTGCCAGCAGCGCCGGGCGGGGGCGAGACCAAGAGACCCAGTACTTC. The full variable domain, its missing parts supplied by reference TRBV5-5 and TRBJ2-5, is DAGVTQSPTHLIKTRGQQVTLRCSPISGHKSVSWYQQVLGQGPQFIFQYYEKEERGRGNFPDRFSARQFPNYSSELNVNALLLGDSALYLCASSAGRGRDQETQYFGPGTRLLVL.

CDR3 sequence reads: CASSPSGLAGANEQFF. CDR3 DNA sequence: TGTGCCAGCAGTCCCTCGGGACTAGCGGGAGCCAATGAGCAGTTCTTC. The chain combines TRBV7-3 with TRBJ2-1; 14 bases line up with TRBD2. The V segment lost 6 bases and the J segment 6 bases; nucleotides outside the gene matches: 7. CDR3 length: 16 residues. The germline gives CDR1 SGHTA, CDR2 FQGTGA.

CDR3 in DNA: TGTGCCAGTAGTAAAACCGGGACTAGCGGGGCTGATGAGCAGTTCTTC. Its protein product is CASSKTGTSGADEQFF. The J gene is TRBJ2-1, the V gene TRBV19; 13 nucleotides agree with TRBD2. The length of the CDR3 is 16 residues. Trimming cost V 4 bases and J 8 bases; bases outside gene matches: 8. The germline V gene has CDR1 LNHDA and CDR2 SQIVND (reference sequence).

The table lists this clone with a count of one. The chain recombines TRBV27 with TRBJ2-7; 11 positions match TRBD2. The V and J ends lost 8 bases and 2 bases, in that order; junction bases with no gene match: 11. This CDR3 region has 16 residues. Germline V lookup: CDR1 MNHEY, CDR2 SMNVEV (reference sequence). The CDR3 DNA reads TGTGCCAGCGGGTGGCTGGGGACTAGCGGAACCTACGAGCAGTACTTC. Its protein is CASGWLGTSGTYEQYF.

Written as DNA, the CDR3 is TGCAGCGTTGAAGAGACTAGCGGGAGTTACGAGCAGTACTTC. This encodes CSVEETSGSYEQYF. The V and J genes are TRBV29-1 and TRBJ2-7, with TRBD2 matching over 12 bases. The CDR3 is 14 residues long. Trimming removed 0 bases from V and 4 bases from J; junction bases left unmatched: 1. CDR1 and CDR2 (germline): SQVTM, ANQGSEA.

The chain recombines TRBV7-2 with TRBJ2-7; 7 nucleotides match TRBD1. Germline CDR1 is SGHTA and CDR2 is FQGNSA. The CDR3 has 15 amino acids. V shed 3 bases, J shed 3 bases, and the junction held 8 bases outside the gene matches. CDR3 in amino acids: CASSFRGQMYYEQYF. The DNA of the CDR3 is TGTGCCAGCAGCTTCCGGGGACAGATGTACTACGAGCAGTACTTC.

The V gene is TRBV4-3, the J gene TRBJ2-1, with 7 nucleotides matching TRBD2. The length of the CDR3 is 16 residues. Germline V gene sequence: CDR1 LGHNA, CDR2 YSLEER. V shed 0 bases and J 4 bases; nucleotides not matched to a gene: 6. The CDR3 here is CASSQDSLAEYNEQFF. The CDR3 nucleotides are TGCGCCAGCAGCCAAGATTCCCTAGCGGAGTACAATGAGCAGTTCTTC.

CDR3 loop: CASRGIQETQYF. The CDR3 DNA reads TGTGCCAGCCGGGGTATACAAGAGACCCAGTACTTC. V gene TRBV19 combines with J gene TRBJ2-5, with D maybe TRBD2 (5 bases). From germline, CDR1 is LNHDA and CDR2 SQIVND (reference sequence). Trimming stripped 9 bases from V and 2 bases from J, with 10 bases between. The CDR3 spans 12 residues.

In this sample, this clone turned up a few times. The V and J genes are TRBV25-1 and TRBJ2-1, with 9 positions matching TRBD1. The CDR3 runs to 15 residues. Trimming took 6 bases from V and 5 from J; bases not matched to a gene: 8. Germline lookup yields CDR1 MGHDK and CDR2 SYGVNS. The DNA for the CDR3 is TGTGCCAGCAGCGACAGGGGGATTAGAAACAATGAGCAGTTCTTC. It codes for CASSDRGIRNNEQFF.

The CDR3 DNA sequence: TGCAGTGCCCCTAACAATGAGCAGTTCTTC. Translation: CSAPNNEQFF. This chain joins TRBV20-1 and TRBJ2-1; no definite D call. CDR3 size: 10 residues. Germline V gene sequence: CDR1 DFQATT, CDR2 SNEGSKA (reference sequence). The V end was cut by 6 bases, the J end by 5 bases, with 5 bases between.

CDR3 DNA: TGTGCCTGTAACGAGGGAGGCACCGGGGAGCTGTTTTTT. Its protein product is CACNEGGTGELFF. The chain couples TRBV30 to TRBJ2-2; TRBD2 is a possible D gene (6 bases). Germline V CDR1 and CDR2: GTSNPN, SVGIG (reference sequence). The CDR3 has 13 amino acids. Between the trimmed V and J ends, which lost 6 bases and 4 bases, there was a span of 12 bases.

The V gene is TRBV28, the J gene TRBJ2-1, with 7 bases matching TRBD2. CDR1 and CDR2 from the germline V gene are MDHEN and SYDVKM. With V trimmed by 3 bases and J by 10 bases, 9 bases remained unmatched. The CDR3 totals 14 residues. CDR3 protein: CASSFPRLANEQFF. CDR3 DNA sequence: TGTGCCAGCAGTTTCCCCCGACTAGCTAACGAGCAGTTCTTC.

The chain links TRBV4-1 to TRBJ2-3, with D possibly matching TRBD2 (6 bases). CDR3 size: 15 residues. Per germline, CDR1 MGHRA and CDR2 YSYEKL. Trimming took off 3 bases at V and 2 bases at J, with 12 bases between the two ends. This CDR3 is CASSQISGFTDTQYF. The CDR3 DNA reads TGCGCCAGCAGCCAGATTAGCGGATTCACAGATACGCAGTATTTT.

The chain has TRBV27 and TRBJ2-3; tentatively, D is TRBD1 (6 bases). Germline CDR1 reads MNHEY; CDR2 reads SMNVEV (reference sequence). The length of the CDR3 is 14 residues. Trimming cost V 2 bases and J 6 bases, with 12 bases left between them. The CDR3 region has the DNA TGTGCCAGCAGTTTACTTGGGACACATGATACGCAGTATTTT. Amino acids: CASSLLGTHDTQYF.

This rearrangement joins TRBV30 to TRBJ2-5; D is undetermined. The ends were cut back, 2 bases at V and 5 bases at J, with 6 bases in the middle. Per germline, CDR1 GTSNPN and CDR2 SVGIG (reference sequence). The CDR3 consists of 11 residues. The DNA of the CDR3 is TGTGCCTGGAGTCTAGGGGAGACCCAGTACTTC. Amino acids: CAWSLGETQYF.

The chain joins TRBV7-8 to TRBJ2-7, with TRBD2 as a possible D gene (5 bases). CDR1 is SGHVS and CDR2 is FQNEAQ in the germline V gene. The CDR3 is 15 amino acids. V was cut by 1 base and J by 4 bases, with 14 bases left in between. The CDR3 DNA reads as TGTGCCAGCAGCTTAGGCGACTACCTCTTATACGAGCAGTACTTC. Protein: CASSLGDYLLYEQYF.

The rearrangement uses TRBV28 and TRBJ2-7; possibly TRBD2 for D (5 bases). The CDR3 runs to 16 residues. Germline CDR1 and CDR2: MDHEN and SYDVKM. V lost 3 bases to trimming and J lost 3 bases, with 18 bases between them. In DNA, the CDR3 is TGTGCCAGCAGTTTTCGTTTCTCGGACTCCAACTACGAGCAGTACTTC. This sequence encodes CASSFRFSDSNYEQYF.

J is TRBJ2-1 and V is TRBV27; 8 bases line up with TRBD1. The V gene's germline CDR1 is MNHEY and CDR2 SMNVEV (reference sequence). J gave up 10 bases and V 6 bases, and 5 bases lay outside the gene matches. The CDR3 runs to 12 residues. The DNA for the CDR3 is TGTGCCAGCAGCACTTGGGACAGGGAGCAGTTCTTC. Amino acids: CASSTWDREQFF.

The gene calls are TRBV29-1 and TRBJ2-6, with D perhaps matching TRBD2 (6 bases). The germline gives CDR1 SQVTM, CDR2 ANQGSEA. The CDR3 sequence is 15 residues long. V lost 4 bases and J 7 bases, leaving 17 bases between the germline ends. CDR3 sequence reads: CSVGDSKFPANVLTF. The CDR3, as DNA: TGCAGCGTTGGGGACTCGAAATTTCCAGCCAACGTCCTGACTTTC.

The chain carries TRBV5-1 and TRBJ2-2; D not resolved. In germline, CDR1 is SGHRS, CDR2 YFSETQ. The CDR3 totals 14 residues. V was trimmed by 0 bases and J by 2 bases, leaving 5 bases between them. CDR3 nucleotides: TGCGCCAGCAGCTTGGGCGTCAACACCGGGGAGCTGTTTTTT. Translated: CASSLGVNTGELFF.